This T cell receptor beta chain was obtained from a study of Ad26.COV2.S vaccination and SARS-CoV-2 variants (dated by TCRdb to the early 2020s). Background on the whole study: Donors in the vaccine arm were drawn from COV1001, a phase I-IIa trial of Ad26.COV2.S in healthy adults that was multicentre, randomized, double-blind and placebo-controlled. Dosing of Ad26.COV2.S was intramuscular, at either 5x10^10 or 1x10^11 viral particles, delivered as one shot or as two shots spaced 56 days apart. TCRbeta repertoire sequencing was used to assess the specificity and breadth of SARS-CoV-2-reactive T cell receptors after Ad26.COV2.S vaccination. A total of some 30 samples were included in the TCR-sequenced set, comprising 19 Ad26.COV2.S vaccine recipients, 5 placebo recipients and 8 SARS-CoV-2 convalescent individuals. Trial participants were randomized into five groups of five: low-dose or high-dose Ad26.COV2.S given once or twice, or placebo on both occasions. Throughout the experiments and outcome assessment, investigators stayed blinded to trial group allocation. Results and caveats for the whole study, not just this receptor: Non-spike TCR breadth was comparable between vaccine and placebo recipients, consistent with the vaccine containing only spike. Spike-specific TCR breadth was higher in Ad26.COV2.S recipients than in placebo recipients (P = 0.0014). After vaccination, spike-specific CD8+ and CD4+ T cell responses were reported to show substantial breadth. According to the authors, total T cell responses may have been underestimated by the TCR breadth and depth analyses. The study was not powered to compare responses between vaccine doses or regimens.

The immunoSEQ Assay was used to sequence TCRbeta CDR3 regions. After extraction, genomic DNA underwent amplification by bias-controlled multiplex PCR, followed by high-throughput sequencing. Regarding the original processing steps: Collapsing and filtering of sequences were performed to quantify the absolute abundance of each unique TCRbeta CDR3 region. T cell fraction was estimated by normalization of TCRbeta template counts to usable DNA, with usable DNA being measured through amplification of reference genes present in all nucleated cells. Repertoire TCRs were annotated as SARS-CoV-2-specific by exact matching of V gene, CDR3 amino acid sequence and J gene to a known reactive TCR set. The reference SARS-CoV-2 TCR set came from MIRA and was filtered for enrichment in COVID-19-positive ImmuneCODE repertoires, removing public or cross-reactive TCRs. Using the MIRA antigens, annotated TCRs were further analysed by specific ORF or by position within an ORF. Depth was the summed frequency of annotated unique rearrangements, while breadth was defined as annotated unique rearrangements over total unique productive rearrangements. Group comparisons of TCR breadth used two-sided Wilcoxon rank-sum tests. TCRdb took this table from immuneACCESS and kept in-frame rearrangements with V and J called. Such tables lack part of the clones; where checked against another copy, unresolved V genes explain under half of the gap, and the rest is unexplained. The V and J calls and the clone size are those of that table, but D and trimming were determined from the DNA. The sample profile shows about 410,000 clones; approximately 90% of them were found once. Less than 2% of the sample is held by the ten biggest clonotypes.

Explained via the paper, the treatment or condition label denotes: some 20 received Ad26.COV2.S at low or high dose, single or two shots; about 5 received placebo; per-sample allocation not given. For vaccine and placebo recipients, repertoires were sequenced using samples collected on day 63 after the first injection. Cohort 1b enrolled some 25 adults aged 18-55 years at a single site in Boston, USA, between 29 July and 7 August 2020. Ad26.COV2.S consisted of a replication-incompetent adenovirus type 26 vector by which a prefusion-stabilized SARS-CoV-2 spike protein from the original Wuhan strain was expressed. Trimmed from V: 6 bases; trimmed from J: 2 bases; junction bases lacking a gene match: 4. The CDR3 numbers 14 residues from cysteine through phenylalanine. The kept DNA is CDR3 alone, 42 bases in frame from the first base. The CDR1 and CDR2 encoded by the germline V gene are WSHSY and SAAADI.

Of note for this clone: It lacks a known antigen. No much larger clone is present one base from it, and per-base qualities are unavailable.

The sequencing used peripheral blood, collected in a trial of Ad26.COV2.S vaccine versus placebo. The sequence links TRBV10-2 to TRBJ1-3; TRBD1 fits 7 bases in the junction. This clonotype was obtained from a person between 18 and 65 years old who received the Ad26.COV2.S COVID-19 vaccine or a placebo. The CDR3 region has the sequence CASSDRDPGNTIYF. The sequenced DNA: TGCGCCAGCAGCGACAGGGACCCTGGAAACACCATATATTTT.